This T cell receptor beta chain was sequenced for a study of CD8+ T cells in alopecia areata. Study-wide context: Treated patients swallowed 5 to 10 mg of oral tofacitinib twice daily.

Study findings and constraints: Especially in alopecia totalis/universalis, lesional scalp showed greater clonality than normal scalp did.

Regarding treatment: oral pan-JAK inhibitor, 5-10 mg twice daily. About this clone itself: Antigen specificity is unknown.

RNA extraction and reverse transcription yielded cDNA as sequencing template. Assay: immunoSEQ multiplex PCR; the TCRdb copy retains only in-frame clones and omits some. The table shows some 150,000 clones, with roughly 82% occurring only once. The source material was CD8+ T cells sorted from blood, sampled at week 4, from a patient treated with tofacitinib. The origin of this receptor is a human donor with alopecia areata.

The CDR3 reads CAWVQGAGSEAFF. The CDR3 coding sequence is TGTGCCTGGGTTCAGGGGGCTGGGTCTGAAGCTTTCTTT. This chain links TRBV30 with TRBJ1-1; 8 bases fit TRBD1. CDR3 length: 13 amino acids. Germline values: CDR1 GTSNPN, CDR2 SVGIG (reference sequence). Trimming at V came to 5 bases and at J to 6 bases, leaving 8 bases not matched to a gene.